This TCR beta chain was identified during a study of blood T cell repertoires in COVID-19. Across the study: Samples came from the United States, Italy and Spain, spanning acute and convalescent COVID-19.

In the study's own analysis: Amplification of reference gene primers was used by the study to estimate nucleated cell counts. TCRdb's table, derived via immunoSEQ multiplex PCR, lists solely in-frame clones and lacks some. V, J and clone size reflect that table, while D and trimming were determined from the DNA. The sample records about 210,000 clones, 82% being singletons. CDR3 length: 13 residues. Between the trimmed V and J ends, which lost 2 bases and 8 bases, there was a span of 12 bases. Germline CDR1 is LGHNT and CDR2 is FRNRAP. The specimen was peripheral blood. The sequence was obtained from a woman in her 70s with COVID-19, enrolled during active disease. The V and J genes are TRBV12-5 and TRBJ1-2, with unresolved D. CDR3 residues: CASGLHPSGGYTF. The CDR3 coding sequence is TGTGCTAGTGGTTTGCACCCGTCGGGAGGCTACACCTTC.